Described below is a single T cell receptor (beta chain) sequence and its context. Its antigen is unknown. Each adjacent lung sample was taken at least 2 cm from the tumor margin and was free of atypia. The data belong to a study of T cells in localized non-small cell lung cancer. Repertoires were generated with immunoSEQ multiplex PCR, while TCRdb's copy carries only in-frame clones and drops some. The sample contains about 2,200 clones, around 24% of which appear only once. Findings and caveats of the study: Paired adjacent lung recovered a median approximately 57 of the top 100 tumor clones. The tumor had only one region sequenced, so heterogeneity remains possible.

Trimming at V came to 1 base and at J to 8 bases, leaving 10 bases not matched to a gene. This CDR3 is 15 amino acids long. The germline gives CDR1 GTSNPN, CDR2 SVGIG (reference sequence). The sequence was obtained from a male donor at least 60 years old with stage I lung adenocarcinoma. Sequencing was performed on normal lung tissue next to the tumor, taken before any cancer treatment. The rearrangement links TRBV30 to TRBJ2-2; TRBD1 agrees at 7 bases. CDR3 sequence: CAWSARDRSLGELFF. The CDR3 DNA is TGTGCCTGGAGTGCCCGGGACAGAAGTTTGGGGGAGCTGTTTTTT.